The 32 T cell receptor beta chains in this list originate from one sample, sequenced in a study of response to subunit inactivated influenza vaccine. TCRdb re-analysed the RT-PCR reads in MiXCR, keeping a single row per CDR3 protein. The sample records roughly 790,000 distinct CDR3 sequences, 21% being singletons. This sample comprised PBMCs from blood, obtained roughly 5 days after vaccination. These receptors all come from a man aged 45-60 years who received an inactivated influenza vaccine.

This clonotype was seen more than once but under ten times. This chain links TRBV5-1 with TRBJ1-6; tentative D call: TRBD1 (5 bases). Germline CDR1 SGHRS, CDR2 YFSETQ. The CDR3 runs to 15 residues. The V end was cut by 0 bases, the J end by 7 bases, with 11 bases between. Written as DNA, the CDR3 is TGCGCCAGCAGCTTGGGGGGAGGGGCGAATTCACCCCTCCACTTT. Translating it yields CASSLGGGANSPLHF.

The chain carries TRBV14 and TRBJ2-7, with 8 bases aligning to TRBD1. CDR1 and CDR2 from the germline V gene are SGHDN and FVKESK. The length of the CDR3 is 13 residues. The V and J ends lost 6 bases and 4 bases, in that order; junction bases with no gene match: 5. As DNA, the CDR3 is TGTGCCAGCAGGCTAACAGGGGGATACGAGCAGTACTTC. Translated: CASRLTGGYEQYF.

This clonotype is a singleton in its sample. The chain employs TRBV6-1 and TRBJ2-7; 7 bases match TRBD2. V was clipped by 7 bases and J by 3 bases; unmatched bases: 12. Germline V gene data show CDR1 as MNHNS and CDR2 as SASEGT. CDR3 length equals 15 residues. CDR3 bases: TGTGCCAGCATCAAAGTCGGTAGGGAGGGCTACGAGCAGTACTTC. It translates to CASIKVGREGYEQYF.

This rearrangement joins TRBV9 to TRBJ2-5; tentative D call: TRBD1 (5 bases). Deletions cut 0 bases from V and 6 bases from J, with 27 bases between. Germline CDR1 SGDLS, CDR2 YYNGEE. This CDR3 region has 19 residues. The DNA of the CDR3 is TGTGCCAGCAGCGTAGTCAACAGGAGATCTCTAACCCGTCAAAAGACCCAGTACTTC. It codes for CASSVVNRRSLTRQKTQYF.

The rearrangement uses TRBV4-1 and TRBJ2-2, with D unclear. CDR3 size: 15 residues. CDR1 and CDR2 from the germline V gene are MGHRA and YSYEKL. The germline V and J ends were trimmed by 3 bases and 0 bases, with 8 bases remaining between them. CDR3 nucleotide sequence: TGCGCCAGCAGCCACCTTAGGGCGAACACCGGGGAGCTGTTTTTT. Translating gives CASSHLRANTGELFF.

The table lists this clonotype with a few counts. The CDR3 sequence: CASRWTGGTEAFF. The CDR3 DNA reads TGTGCCAGCAGGTGGACAGGGGGCACTGAAGCTTTCTTT. This chain joins TRBV6-1 and TRBJ1-1, with TRBD1 matching 10 bases. This CDR3 comprises 13 residues. Germline trimming cut 6 bases from V and 4 bases from J; bases unmatched to any gene: 2. The germline V gene encodes CDR1 MNHNS and CDR2 SASEGT.

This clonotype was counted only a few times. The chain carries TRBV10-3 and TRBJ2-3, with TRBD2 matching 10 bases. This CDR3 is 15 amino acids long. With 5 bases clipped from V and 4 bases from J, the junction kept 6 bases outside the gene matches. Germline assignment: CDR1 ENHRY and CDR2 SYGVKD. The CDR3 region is CAISPGTSEADTQYF. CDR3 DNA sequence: TGTGCCATCAGTCCAGGGACTAGCGAGGCAGATACGCAGTATTTT.

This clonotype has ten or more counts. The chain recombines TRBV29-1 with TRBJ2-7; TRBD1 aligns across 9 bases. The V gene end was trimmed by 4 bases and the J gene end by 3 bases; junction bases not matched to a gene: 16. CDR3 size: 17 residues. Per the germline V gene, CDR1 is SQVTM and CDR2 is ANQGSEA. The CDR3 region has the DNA TGCAGCGTTGCCCTCTTAACCGGGACAGGGTTACACTACGAGCAGTACTTC. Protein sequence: CSVALLTGTGLHYEQYF.

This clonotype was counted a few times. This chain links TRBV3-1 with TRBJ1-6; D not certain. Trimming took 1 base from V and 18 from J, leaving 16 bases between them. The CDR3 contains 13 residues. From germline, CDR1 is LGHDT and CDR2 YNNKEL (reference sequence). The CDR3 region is CASSQGGVGSPHF. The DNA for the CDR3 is TGTGCCAGCAGCCAAGGGGGAGTAGGCTCCCCCCACTTT.

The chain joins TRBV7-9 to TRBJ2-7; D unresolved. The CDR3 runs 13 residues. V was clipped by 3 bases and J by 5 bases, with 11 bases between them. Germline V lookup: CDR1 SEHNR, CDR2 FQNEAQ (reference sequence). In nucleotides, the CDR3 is TGTGCCAGCAGCTTTCCCCACCGAGACGAGCAGTACTTC. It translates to CASSFPHRDEQYF.

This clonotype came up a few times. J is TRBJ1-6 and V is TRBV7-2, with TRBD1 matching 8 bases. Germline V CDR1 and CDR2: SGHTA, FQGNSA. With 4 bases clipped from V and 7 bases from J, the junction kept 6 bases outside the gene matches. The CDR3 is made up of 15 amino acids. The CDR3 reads CASSSRTGKNSPLHF. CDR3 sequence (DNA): TGTGCCAGCAGCTCGCGGACAGGGAAGAATTCACCCCTCCACTTT.

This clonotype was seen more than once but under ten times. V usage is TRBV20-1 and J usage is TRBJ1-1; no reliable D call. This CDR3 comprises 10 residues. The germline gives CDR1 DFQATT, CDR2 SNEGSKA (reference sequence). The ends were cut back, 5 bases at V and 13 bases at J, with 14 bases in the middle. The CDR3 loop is CSAGRALGFF. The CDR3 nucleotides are TGCAGTGCTGGCCGGGCGTTAGGTTTCTTT.

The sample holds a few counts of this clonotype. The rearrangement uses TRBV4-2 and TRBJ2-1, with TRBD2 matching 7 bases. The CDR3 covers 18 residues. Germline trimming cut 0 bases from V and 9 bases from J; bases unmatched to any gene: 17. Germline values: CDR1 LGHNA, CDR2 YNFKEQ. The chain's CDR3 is CASSQERASGLGGGEQFF. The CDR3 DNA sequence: TGTGCCAGCAGCCAAGAGCGGGCTAGCGGCCTGGGTGGAGGTGAGCAGTTCTTC.

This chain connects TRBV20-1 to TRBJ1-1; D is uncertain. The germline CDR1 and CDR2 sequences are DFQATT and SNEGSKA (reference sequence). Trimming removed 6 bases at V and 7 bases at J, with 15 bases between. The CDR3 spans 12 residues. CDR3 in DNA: TGCAGTGCCACCCGGAGGAACCTTGAAGCTTTCTTT. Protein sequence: CSATRRNLEAFF.

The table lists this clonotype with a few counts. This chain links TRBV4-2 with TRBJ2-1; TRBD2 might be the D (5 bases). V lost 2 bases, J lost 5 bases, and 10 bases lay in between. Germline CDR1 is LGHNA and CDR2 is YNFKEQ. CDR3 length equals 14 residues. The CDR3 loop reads CASSQYGVNNEQFF. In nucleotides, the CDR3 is TGTGCCAGCAGCCAATACGGGGTAAACAATGAGCAGTTCTTC.

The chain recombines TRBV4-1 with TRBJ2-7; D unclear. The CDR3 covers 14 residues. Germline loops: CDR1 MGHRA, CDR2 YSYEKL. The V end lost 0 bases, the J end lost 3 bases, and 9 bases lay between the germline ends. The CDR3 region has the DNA TGCGCCAGCAGCCAAGAAGGCGGATACTACGAGCAGTACTTC. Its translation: CASSQEGGYYEQYF.

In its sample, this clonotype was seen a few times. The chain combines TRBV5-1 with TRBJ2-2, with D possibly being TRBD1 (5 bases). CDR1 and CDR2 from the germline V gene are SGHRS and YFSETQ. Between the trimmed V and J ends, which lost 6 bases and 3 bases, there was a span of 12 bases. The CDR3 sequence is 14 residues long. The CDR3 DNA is TGCGCCAGCAAGATACAGGCTTACACCGGGGAGCTGTTTTTT. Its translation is CASKIQAYTGELFF.

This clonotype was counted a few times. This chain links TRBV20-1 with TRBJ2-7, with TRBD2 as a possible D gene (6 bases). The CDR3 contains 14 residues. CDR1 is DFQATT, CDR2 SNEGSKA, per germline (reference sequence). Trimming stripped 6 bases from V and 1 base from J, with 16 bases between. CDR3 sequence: CSAGPLGGSYEQYF. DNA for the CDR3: TGCAGTGCGGGCCCCCTGGGGGGTTCCTACGAGCAGTACTTC.

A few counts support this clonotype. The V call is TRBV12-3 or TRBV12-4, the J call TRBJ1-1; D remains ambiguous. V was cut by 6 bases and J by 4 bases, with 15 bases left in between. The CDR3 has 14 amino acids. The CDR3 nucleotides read TGTGCCAGCAGAAACCGTTTGGGCGTCACTGAAGCTTTCTTT. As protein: CASRNRLGVTEAFF.

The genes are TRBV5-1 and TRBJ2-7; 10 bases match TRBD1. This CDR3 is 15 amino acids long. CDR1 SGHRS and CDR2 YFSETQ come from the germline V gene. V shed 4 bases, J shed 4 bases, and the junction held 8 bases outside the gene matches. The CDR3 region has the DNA TGCGCCAGCAGCCGGGGACAGGGGTTTGGATACGAGCAGTACTTC. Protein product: CASSRGQGFGYEQYF.

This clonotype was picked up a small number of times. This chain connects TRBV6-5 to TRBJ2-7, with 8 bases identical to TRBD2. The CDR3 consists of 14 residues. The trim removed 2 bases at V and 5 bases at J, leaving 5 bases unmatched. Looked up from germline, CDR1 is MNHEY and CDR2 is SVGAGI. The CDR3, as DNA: TGTGCCAGCAGTTACAGTAGACTAGCGAACGAGCAGTACTTC. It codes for CASSYSRLANEQYF.

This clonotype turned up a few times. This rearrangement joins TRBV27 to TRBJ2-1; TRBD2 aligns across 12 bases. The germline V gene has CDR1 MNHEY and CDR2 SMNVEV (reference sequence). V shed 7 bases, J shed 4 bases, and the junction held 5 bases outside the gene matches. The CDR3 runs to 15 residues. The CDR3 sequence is CASNSLAGGYNEQFF. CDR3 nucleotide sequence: TGTGCCAGCAATTCCCTAGCGGGGGGGTACAATGAGCAGTTCTTC.

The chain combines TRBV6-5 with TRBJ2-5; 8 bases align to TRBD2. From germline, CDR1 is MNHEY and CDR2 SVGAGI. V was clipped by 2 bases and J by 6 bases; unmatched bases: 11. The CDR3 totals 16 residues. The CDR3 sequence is CASSYVPAGAQKTQYF. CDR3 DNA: TGTGCCAGCAGTTACGTGCCAGCGGGGGCACAAAAGACCCAGTACTTC.

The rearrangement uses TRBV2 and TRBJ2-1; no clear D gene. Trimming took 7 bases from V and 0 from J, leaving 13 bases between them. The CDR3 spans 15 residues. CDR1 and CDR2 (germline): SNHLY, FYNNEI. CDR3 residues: CASMRQNPSYNEQFF. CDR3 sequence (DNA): TGTGCCAGCATGAGGCAGAACCCCTCCTACAATGAGCAGTTCTTC. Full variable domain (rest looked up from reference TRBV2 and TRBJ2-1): EPEVTQTPSHQVTQMGQEVILRCVPISNHLYFYWYRQILGQKVEFLVSFYNNEISEKSEIFDDQFSVERPDGSNFTLKIRSTKLEDSAMYFCASMRQNPSYNEQFFGPGTRLTVL.

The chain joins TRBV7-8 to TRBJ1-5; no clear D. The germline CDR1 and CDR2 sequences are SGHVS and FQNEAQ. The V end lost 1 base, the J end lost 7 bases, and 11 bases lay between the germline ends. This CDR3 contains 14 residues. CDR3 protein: CASSLEGARQPQHF. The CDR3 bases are TGTGCCAGCAGCTTAGAGGGAGCGAGGCAGCCCCAGCATTTT.

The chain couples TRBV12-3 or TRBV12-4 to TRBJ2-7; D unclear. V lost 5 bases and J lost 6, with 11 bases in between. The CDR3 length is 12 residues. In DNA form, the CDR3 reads TGTGCCAGCAGTCCCTTAGGGTTCGAGCAGTACTTC. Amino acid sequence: CASSPLGFEQYF.

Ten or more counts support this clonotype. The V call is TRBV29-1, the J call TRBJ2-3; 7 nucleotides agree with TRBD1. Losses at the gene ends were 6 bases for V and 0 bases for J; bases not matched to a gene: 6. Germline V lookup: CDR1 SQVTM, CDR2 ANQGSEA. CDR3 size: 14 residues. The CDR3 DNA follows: TGCAGCGTAACCGGGACAGCAAGCACAGATACGCAGTATTTT. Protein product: CSVTGTASTDTQYF.

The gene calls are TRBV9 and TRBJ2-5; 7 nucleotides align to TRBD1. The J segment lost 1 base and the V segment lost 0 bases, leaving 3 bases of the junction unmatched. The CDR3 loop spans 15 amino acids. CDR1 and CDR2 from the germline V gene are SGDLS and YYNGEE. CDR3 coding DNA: TGTGCCAGCAGCGTAGCCGCAGGGGGCCAAGAGACCCAGTACTTC. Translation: CASSVAAGGQETQYF.

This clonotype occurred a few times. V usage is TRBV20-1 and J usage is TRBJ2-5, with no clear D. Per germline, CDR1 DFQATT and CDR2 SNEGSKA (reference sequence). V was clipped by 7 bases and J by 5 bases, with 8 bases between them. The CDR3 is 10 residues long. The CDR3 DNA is TGCAGTGTTCTCGCGGAGACCCAGTACTTC. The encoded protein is CSVLAETQYF.

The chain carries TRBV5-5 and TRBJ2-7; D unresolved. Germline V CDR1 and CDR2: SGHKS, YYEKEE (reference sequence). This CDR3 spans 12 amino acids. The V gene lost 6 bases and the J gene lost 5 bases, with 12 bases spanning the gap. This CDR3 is CASIRSGNEQYF. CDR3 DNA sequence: TGTGCCAGCATCCGTTCGGGTAACGAGCAGTACTTC.

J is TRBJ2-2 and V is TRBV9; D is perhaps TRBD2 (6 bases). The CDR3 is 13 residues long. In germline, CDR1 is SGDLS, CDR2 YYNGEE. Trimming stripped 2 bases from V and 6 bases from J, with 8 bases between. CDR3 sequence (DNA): TGTGCCAGCAGCGTTTCGGGGGCCGGGGAGCTGTTTTTT. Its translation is CASSVSGAGELFF.

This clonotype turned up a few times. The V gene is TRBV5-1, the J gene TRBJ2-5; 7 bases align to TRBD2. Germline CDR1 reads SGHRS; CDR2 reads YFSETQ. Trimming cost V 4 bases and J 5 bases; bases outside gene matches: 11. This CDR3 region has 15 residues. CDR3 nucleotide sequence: TGCGCCAGCAGCCTATCTGGGGCGGGAGATGAGACCCAGTACTTC. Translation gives CASSLSGAGDETQYF.